These 3 T cell receptor beta chains came from one sample sequenced in a study of T cells in Graves' hyperthyroidism and ophthalmopathy. Amplification of TCR beta CDR3 regions used RNA as the template. HTBI primers were used for first-round RT-PCR of the TCR CDR3. Using its own MiXCR run on the multiplex PCR reads, TCRdb lists one record per CDR3 protein. Of a few hundred thousand distinct CDR3 sequences listed, approximately 14% are singletons. The sample was blood. All receptors come from a woman aged 25 to 39 with Graves' hyperthyroidism.

The sample holds a few counts of this clonotype. This chain joins TRBV3-1 and TRBJ2-7, with 7 bases matching TRBD1. Germline CDR1 reads LGHDT; CDR2 reads YNNKEL (reference sequence). The CDR3 loop spans 20 amino acids. The V gene end was trimmed by 0 bases and the J gene end by 3 bases; junction bases not matched to a gene: 20. The CDR3 region is CASSQDQTGLLFPAFYEQYF. DNA of the CDR3: TGTGCCAGCAGCCAAGACCAGACAGGGCTCCTGTTCCCCGCGTTCTACGAGCAGTACTTC.

The sample holds many counts of this clonotype. This chain connects TRBV7-9 to TRBJ1-1; D not resolved. V gave up 5 bases and J gave up 0 bases, with 4 bases separating them. This CDR3 contains 12 residues. Germline V gene lookup returns CDR1 SEHNR and CDR2 FQNEAQ (reference sequence). CDR3 DNA sequence: TGTGCCAGCAGCGCTATGAACACTGAAGCTTTCTTT. It translates to CASSAMNTEAFF.

This clonotype was seen a few times. The CDR3 region is CASSQGFDVYQPQHF. The CDR3 nucleotides read TGCGCCAGCAGCCAAGGGTTTGATGTCTATCAGCCCCAGCATTTT. The chain has TRBV4-3 and TRBJ1-5, with D hard to call. CDR1 is LGHNA and CDR2 is YSLEER in the germline V gene. V lost 1 base to trimming and J lost 5 bases, with 12 bases between them. There are 15 residues in the CDR3.